This TCR beta chain stems from a study of blood T cell repertoires in COVID-19. At the level of the study: Samples of COVID-19 (acute and convalescent) were obtained from the United States, Italy and Spain.

The CDR3 covers 18 residues. J gave up 0 bases and V 1 base, and 11 bases lay outside the gene matches. The V gene's germline CDR1 is SGHTA and CDR2 FQGNSA. Methods used by the authors: Amplification of reference gene primers was used by the study to estimate nucleated cell counts. Assay: immunoSEQ multiplex PCR; the TCRdb copy retains only in-frame clones and omits some. V, J and clone size reflect that table, while D and trimming were determined from the DNA. The table lists about 94,000 clones, about 74% of them singletons. Seattle patients were enrolled while actively infected and followed longitudinally.

Sequencing input: peripheral blood. This TCR was recovered from a man aged 65 to 79 with COVID-19, enrolled during active disease. The rearrangement links TRBV7-2 to TRBJ2-7; 8 bases align to TRBD2. The CDR3 coding sequence is TGTGCCAGCAGCTTAGGCATCTCCGCGGGAGGCCTCTCCTACGAGCAGTACTTC. This gives the protein CASSLGISAGGLSYEQYF.